The source of this TCR beta chain is a study of response to subunit inactivated influenza vaccine (dated by TCRdb to the late 2010s). Study-wide context: To follow how T cells responded to a trivalent subunit inactivated influenza vaccine, the researchers relied on deep quantitative profiling of the T cell receptor repertoire. Overall study outcomes, separate from this receptor: According to the authors, only a limited number of new T cells may be recruited by each seasonal influenza vaccination.

Library prep was done by RT-PCR. Sequencing used an Illumina HiSeq 2500. The public reads were run again by TCRdb, first through fastp at Q25 and then through MiXCR, and only productive beta chains were kept. Each entry is one CDR3 protein sequence, shown with its most common DNA and genes. In all, the sample holds hundreds of thousands of distinct CDR3 sequences, and roughly 20% of those were seen once. The ten largest account for roughly a tenth of the sample. Details on this clonotype: Its target antigen remains unknown. One junction end does not reproduce the germline sequence, and a read error may be involved.

The TCR sequence derives from a man aged 50-60 years who received an inactivated influenza vaccine. Donor details come from another sample of the same person, matched by shared clones. The sample here was PBMCs from blood, taken 5 days after vaccination.

The CDR3 region has the sequence CASSQVGGRAYNEQVF. The DNA sequence is TGCGCCAGCAGCCAAGTTGGGGGGAGGGCCTACAATGAGCAGGTCTTC. In this chain, TRBV4-1 is recombined with TRBJ2-1, with 7 bases matching TRBD2. As encoded in the germline V gene, CDR1 is MGHRA while CDR2 is YSYEKL. There are 16 amino acids in the CDR3, from cysteine to phenylalanine inclusive. Left in the record is the CDR3 DNA by itself, 48 bases read in frame from the first base.